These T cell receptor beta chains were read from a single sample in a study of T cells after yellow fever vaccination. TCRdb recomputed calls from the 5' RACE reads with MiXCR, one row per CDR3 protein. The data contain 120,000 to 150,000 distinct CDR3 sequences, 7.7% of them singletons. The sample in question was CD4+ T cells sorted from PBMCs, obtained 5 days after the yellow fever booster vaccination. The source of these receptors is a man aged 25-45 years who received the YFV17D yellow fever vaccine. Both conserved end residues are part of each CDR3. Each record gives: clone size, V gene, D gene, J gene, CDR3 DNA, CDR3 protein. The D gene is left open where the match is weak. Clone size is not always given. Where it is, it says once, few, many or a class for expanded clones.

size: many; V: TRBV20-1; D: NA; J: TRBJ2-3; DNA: TGCAGTGCTAGGGGGCGGTTGGGAGATACGCAGTATTTT; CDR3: CSARGRLGDTQYF
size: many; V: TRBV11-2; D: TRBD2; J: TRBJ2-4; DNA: TGTGCCAGCAGCTTATCGGGGGGGAACATTCAGTACTTC; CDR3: CASSLSGGNIQYF
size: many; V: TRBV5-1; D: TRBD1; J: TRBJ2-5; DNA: TGCGCCAGCAGCTTGACAGGGGATTGGGAGACCCAGTACTTC; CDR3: CASSLTGDWETQYF
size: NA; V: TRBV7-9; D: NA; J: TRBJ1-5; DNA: TGTGCCAGCAGCCAAACAGGGAACAATCAGCCCCAGCATTTT; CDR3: CASSQTGNNQPQHF
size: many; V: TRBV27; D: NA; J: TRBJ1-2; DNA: TGTGCCAGCAGTCGGTGGCAGGGGAACTATGGCTACACCTTC; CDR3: CASSRWQGNYGYTF
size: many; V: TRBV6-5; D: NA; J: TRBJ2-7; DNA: TGTGCCAGCAGTTTCGGGAGAGGGGCCTACGAGCAGTACTTC; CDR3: CASSFGRGAYEQYF
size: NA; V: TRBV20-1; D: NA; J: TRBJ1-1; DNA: TGCAGTGCTAGAGACAGCACCCAGGGCTCTCACACTGAAGCTTTCTTT; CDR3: CSARDSTQGSHTEAFF
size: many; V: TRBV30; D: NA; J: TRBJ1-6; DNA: TGTGCCTGGAGTCGCCCGGGACTGACGATGAGCTCCTATAATTCACCCCTCCACTTT; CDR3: CAWSRPGLTMSSYNSPLHF
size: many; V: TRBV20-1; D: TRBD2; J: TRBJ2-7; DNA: TGCAGTGCTGTGAGGGGGCGGGAGGGCTACGAGCAGTACTTC; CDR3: CSAVRGREGYEQYF
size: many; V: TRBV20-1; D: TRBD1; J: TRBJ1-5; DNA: TGCAGTGCTAGAAGTTTGACAGGGGGCGAATTGGGGAGCAATCAGCCCCAGCATTTT; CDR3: CSARSLTGGELGSNQPQHF
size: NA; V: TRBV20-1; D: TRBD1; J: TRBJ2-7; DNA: TGCAGTGCTACGGGACAGGAAAACTACGCGCAGTACTTC; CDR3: CSATGQENYAQYF
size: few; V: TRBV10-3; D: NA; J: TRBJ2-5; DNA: TGTGCCACCAAGGGGCAAACGACGGGAAACCAAGAGACCCAGTACTTC; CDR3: CATKGQTTGNQETQYF
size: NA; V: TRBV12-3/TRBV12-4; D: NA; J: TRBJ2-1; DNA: TGTGCCAGCTGGGGCGGGGATGAGCAGTTCTTC; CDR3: CASWGGDEQFF
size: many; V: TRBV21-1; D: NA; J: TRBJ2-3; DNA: TGTGCCAGCAGCTACCCTAACCGACTAGCGGGAGACACAGATACGCAGTATTTT; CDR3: CASSYPNRLAGDTDTQYF
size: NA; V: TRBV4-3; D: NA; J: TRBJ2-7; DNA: TGCGCCAGCAGCCAAGATTTAGTGAGGTGGCATGAGTCCTACGAGCAGTACTTC; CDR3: CASSQDLVRWHESYEQYF
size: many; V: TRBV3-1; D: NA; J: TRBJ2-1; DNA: TGTGCCAGCAGCCAAGTTGGGGAGCAGTTCTTC; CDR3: CASSQVGEQFF
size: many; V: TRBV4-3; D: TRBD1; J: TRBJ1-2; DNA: TGCGCCAGCAGCCAAGATAGGACAGGGGGAGGTTATGGCTACACCTTC; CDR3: CASSQDRTGGGYGYTF
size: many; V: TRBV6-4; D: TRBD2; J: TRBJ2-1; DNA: TGTGCCAGCAGCACTAGCGGGAGCGGAGATGAGCAGTTCTTC; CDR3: CASSTSGSGDEQFF
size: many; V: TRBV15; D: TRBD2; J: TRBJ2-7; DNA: TGTGCCACCAGCAACTCACTAGCGGCGGGATCGGGTGAGCAGTACTTC; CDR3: CATSNSLAAGSGEQYF
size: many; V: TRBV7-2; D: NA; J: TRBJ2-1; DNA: TGTGCCAGCAGCTTAGGGGCAGGGCCTAGCTATGAGCAGTTCTTC; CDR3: CASSLGAGPSYEQFF
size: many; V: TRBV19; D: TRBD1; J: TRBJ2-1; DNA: TGTGCCAGTAGAACCCCGGGACAGGGGAACAATGAGCAGTTCTTC; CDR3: CASRTPGQGNNEQFF
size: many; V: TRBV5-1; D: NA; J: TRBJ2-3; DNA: TGCGCCAGCAGCTTGTTCGGTTCTTCGACAGATACGCAGTATTTT; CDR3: CASSLFGSSTDTQYF
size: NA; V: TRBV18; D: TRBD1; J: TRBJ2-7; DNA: TGTGCCAGCTCACCTTCCGAGGGGGCCCACGAGCAGTACTTC; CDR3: CASSPSEGAHEQYF
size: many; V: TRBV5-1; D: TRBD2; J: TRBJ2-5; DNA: TGCGCCAGCAGCTTAATGGCGGGAGGGCCGGGAGAGACCCAGTACTTC; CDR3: CASSLMAGGPGETQYF
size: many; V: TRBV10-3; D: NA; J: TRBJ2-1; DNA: TGTGCCATCAGGTCGGAGGGGCGTCTCTCCTACAATGAGCAGTTCTTC; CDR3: CAIRSEGRLSYNEQFF
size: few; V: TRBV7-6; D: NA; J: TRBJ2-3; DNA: TGTGCCAGCAGCTTACTTAGCTCAGATACGCAGTATTTT; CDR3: CASSLLSSDTQYF
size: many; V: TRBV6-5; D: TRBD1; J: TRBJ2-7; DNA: TGTGCCAGCAGCTACACAGGGGGGTTGGAGTACGAGCAGTACTTC; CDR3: CASSYTGGLEYEQYF
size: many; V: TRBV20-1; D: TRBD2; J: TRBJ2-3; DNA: TGCAGTGCTAGGCGGCGGGGGGGCACAGATACGCAGTATTTT; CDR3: CSARRRGGTDTQYF
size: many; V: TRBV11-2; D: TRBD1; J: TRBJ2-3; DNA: TGTGCCAGCAGCTTAAACAGGGGGGCGACAGATACGCAGTATTTT; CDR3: CASSLNRGATDTQYF
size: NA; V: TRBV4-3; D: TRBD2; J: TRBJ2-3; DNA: TGCGCCAGCAGCCAAGTAGCGGGGGCCACAGATACGCAGTATTTT; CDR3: CASSQVAGATDTQYF
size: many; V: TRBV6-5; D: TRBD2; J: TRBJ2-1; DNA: TGTGCCAGCAGCCTTAGCGGGAGGCCCTACAATGAGCAGTTCTTC; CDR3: CASSLSGRPYNEQFF
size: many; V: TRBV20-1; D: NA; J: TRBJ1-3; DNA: TGCAGTGCTATCCGGGGGACGGGCGTGGACACCATATATTTT; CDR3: CSAIRGTGVDTIYF
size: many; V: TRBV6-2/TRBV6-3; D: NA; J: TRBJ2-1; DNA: TGTGCCAGCAGTCAGCACAATGAGCAGTTCTTC; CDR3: CASSQHNEQFF
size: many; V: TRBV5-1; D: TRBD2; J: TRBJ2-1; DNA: TGCGCCAGCAGCTTGGTACGAGCGGGAGCGGGTGAGCAGTTCTTC; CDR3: CASSLVRAGAGEQFF
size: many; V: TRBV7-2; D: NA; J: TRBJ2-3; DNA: TGTGCCAGCAGCTTAGCGTTAGGCCTCACAGATACGCAGTATTTT; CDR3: CASSLALGLTDTQYF
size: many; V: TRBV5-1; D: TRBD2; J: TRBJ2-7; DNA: TGCGCCAGCAGCTTGGCCGAGGCTAGCGGTATCAGCTCCTACGAGCAGTACTTC; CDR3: CASSLAEASGISSYEQYF
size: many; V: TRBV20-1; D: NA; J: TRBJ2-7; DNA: TGCAGTGCTTCAGTTGGACTGCGCTCCTACGAGCAGTACTTC; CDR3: CSASVGLRSYEQYF
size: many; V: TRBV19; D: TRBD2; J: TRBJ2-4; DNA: TGTGCCAGTAGTATCTCGGGAGGGCCGATAGACATAGCCAAAAACATTCAGTACTTC; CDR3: CASSISGGPIDIAKNIQYF
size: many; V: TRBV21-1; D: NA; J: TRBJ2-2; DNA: TGTGCCAGCAGCAAGGGCAGGACCTCCCGAAGGGACACCGGGGAGCTGTTTTTT; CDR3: CASSKGRTSRRDTGELFF
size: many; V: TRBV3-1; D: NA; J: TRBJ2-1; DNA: TGTGCCAGCAGCCAAGGTGTCGATGAGCAGTTCTTC; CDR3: CASSQGVDEQFF
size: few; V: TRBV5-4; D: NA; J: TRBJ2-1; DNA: TGTGCCAGCAGCTTGGCGGTAGACTCCTACAATGAGCAGTTCTTC; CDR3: CASSLAVDSYNEQFF
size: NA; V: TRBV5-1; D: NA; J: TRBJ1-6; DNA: TGCGCCAGCAGCCACCGGGACACGGCAGGGTCACCCCTCCACTTT; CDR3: CASSHRDTAGSPLHF
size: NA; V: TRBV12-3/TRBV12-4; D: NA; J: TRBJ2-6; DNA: TGTGCCAGCTCACTCGACCGAGGTGGGGCCAACGTCCTGACTTTC; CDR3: CASSLDRGGANVLTF
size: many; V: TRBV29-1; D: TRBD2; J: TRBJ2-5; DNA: TGCAGCGCGGGAGCGGGAGCCATAATCCAAGAGACCCAGTACTTC; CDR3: CSAGAGAIIQETQYF